Below, 15 T cell receptor beta chains from the same sample are listed, as sequenced in a study of OX40 agonist ivuxolimab in advanced cancers. The receptor library was made with the immunoSEQ multiplex PCR assay. TCRdb limited this immuneACCESS table to in-frame rearrangements with V and J called. A share of clones is missing; checked studies link under half to unresolved V genes, and the rest is unexplained. The table for this sample lists about 44,000 clones; nearly 90% of them were counted only once. The top ten clones comprise 18% of the sample. The sample consisted of CD4+ or CD8+ T cells sorted from blood, taken in a trial of the OX40 agonist ivuxolimab. The receptor set was obtained from an adult with an advanced solid tumor such as melanoma, head and neck, liver or kidney cancer.

V and J are TRBV18 and TRBJ1-5; 7 bases match TRBD1. V trimming: 4 bases; J trimming: 0 bases; junction bases outside the gene matches: 9. Germline V gene data show CDR1 as KGHSH and CDR2 as LQKENI. The CDR3 runs 17 residues. In nucleotides, the CDR3 is TGTGCCAGCTCACTCGACAGGGCCGGATATAGCAATCAGCCCCAGCATTTT. Encoded protein: CASSLDRAGYSNQPQHF.

The chain combines TRBV9 with TRBJ2-3; D tentatively fits TRBD1 or TRBD2 (6 bases each). This CDR3 has 15 amino acids. The germline gives CDR1 SGDLS, CDR2 YYNGEE. V lost 6 bases, J lost 1 base, and 15 bases lay in between. The CDR3 region is CASNSGGRGTDTQYF. The CDR3 DNA sequence: TGTGCCAGCAACTCCGGGGGCCGGGGCACAGATACGCAGTATTTT.

The V and J genes are TRBV19 and TRBJ2-5; no clear D. V lost 0 bases and J lost 2, with 13 bases in between. The CDR3 sequence is 16 residues long. Germline values: CDR1 LNHDA, CDR2 SQIVND (reference sequence). CDR3 in amino acids: CASSIDADGRQETQYF. CDR3 sequence (DNA): TGTGCCAGTAGTATAGATGCGGACGGGCGGCAAGAGACCCAGTACTTC.

The chain recombines TRBV5-4 with TRBJ2-7, with 13 nucleotides matching TRBD2. The V gene's germline CDR1 is SGHNT and CDR2 YYREEE (reference sequence). The CDR3 is 15 residues long. The J segment lost 2 bases and the V segment lost 4 bases, leaving 3 bases of the junction unmatched. The chain's CDR3 is CASSRTSGGPYEQYV. Written as DNA, the CDR3 is TGTGCCAGCAGCCGGACTAGCGGGGGCCCCTACGAGCAGTACGTC.

V and J are TRBV2 and TRBJ2-6; D not certain. The V end lost 8 bases, the J end lost 0 bases, and 8 bases lay between the germline ends. This CDR3 has 14 residues. Germline V gives CDR1 SNHLY, CDR2 FYNNEI. The CDR3 coding sequence is TGTGCCAGCTCGGAGCTCTCTGGGGCCAACGTCCTGACTTTC. It translates to CASSELSGANVLTF. Supplemented by reference TRBV2 and TRBJ2-6, the full variable domain reads EPEVTQTPSHQVTQMGQEVILRCVPISNHLYFYWYRQILGQKVEFLVSFYNNEISEKSEIFDDQFSVERPDGSNFTLKIRSTKLEDSAMYFCASSELSGANVLTFGAGSRLTVL.

The sample holds one count of this clone. The genes are TRBV25-1 and TRBJ2-1; tentatively, D is TRBD2 (6 bases). Deletions cut 8 bases from V and 9 bases from J, with 14 bases between. Germline lookup yields CDR1 MGHDK and CDR2 SYGVNS. The length of the CDR3 is 12 residues. CDR3 DNA: TGTGCCAGCCGTCCGGGGGTGGGTGAGCAGTTCTTC. Translating it yields CASRPGVGEQFF.

The chain recombines TRBV7-2 with TRBJ1-6, with D possibly matching TRBD1 (6 bases). CDR3 length: 15 amino acids. The germline V and J ends were trimmed by 5 bases and 10 bases, with 18 bases remaining between them. CDR1 and CDR2 (germline): SGHTA, FQGNSA. The CDR3 spells CASSGTTGIGSPLHF. The CDR3 region has the DNA TGTGCCAGCAGCGGAACAACAGGGATAGGGTCACCCCTCCACTTT. Variable domain in full (rest from reference TRBV7-2 and TRBJ1-6): GAGVSQSPSNKVTEKGKDVELRCDPISGHTALYWYRQSLGQGLEFLIYFQGNSAPDKSGLPSDRFSAERTGGSVSTLTIQRTQQEDSAVYLCASSGTTGIGSPLHFGNGTRLTVT.

V is TRBV27 and J is TRBJ1-2; D might be TRBD1 (6 bases). This CDR3 contains 14 residues. Trimming took off 3 bases at V and 4 bases at J, with 12 bases between the two ends. Germline loops: CDR1 MNHEY, CDR2 SMNVEV (reference sequence). In DNA form, the CDR3 reads TGTGCCAGCAGTTTCAGGGGCGGTGGCTATGGCTACACCTTC. This encodes CASSFRGGGYGYTF.

This clone was detected only a few times. Germline and junction disagree at one end, which may indicate a read error. The chain links TRBV7-4 to TRBJ2-1, with D unresolved. Germline V gene sequence: CDR1 SGHVT, CDR2 SQSDAQ. This CDR3 contains 14 residues. CDR3 DNA: TGTGCCAGCAGCTCTCTGGGCTCCAACAATGAGCAGTTCTTC. Amino acid sequence: CASSSLGSNNEQFF.

The rearrangement uses TRBV10-3 and TRBJ2-6; 8 bases fit TRBD1. The germline V gene has CDR1 ENHRY and CDR2 SYGVKD. CDR3 length: 17 amino acids. The V gene end was trimmed by 4 bases and the J gene end by 0 bases; junction bases not matched to a gene: 5. CDR3 in amino acids: CAISGTGMSSGANVLTF. The CDR3 coding sequence is TGTGCCATCAGTGGGACAGGGATGAGCTCTGGGGCCAACGTCCTGACTTTC.

J is TRBJ1-2 and V is TRBV7-3, with D hard to call. With 4 bases removed from V and 3 bases from J, the gap between germline ends came to 9 bases. Germline CDR1 and CDR2: SGHTA and FQGTGA. The CDR3 length is 13 residues. CDR3 region: CASSYTDYYGYTF. CDR3 in DNA: TGTGCCAGCAGCTATACGGATTACTATGGCTACACCTTC.

V and J are TRBV7-3 and TRBJ2-2; 9 positions match TRBD1. V shed 1 base and J 5 bases; nucleotides not matched to a gene: 14. CDR3 length equals 19 residues. Germline CDR1 is SGHTA and CDR2 is FQGTGA. The CDR3 coding sequence is TGTGCCAGCAGCTTAAAGGCCCCTACAGGGGGCCAAGGGACCGGGGAGCTGTTTTTT. Translating gives CASSLKAPTGGQGTGELFF.

The chain links TRBV5-1 to TRBJ1-2; D perhaps matches TRBD1 (5 bases). This CDR3 is built from 14 residues. The germline V gene has CDR1 SGHRS and CDR2 YFSETQ. V lost 4 bases to trimming and J lost 0 bases, with 10 bases between them. The CDR3 DNA reads as TGCGCCAGCAGCCCCGGACATCCTAACTATGGCTACACCTTC. Translating it yields CASSPGHPNYGYTF.

The chain has TRBV7-6 and TRBJ2-2; D might be TRBD1 (5 bases). V lost 5 bases and J lost 5, with 9 bases in between. This CDR3 is 13 amino acids long. Germline V CDR1 and CDR2: SGHVS, FNYEAQ. The CDR3 DNA follows: TGTGCCAGCAGCAGAAGACAGACCGGGGAGCTGTTTTTT. Its translation: CASSRRQTGELFF.

The chain has TRBV6-7 and TRBJ2-1, with D tentatively TRBD2 (5 bases). TRBV6-7 is an open reading frame, and its role is uncertain. The CDR3 has 16 residues. Trimming took 5 bases from V and 7 from J, leaving 21 bases between them. The CDR3 loop is CASSHPTRALGNEQFF. The CDR3 DNA is TGTGCCAGCAGTCACCCGACGCGGGCCCTCGGGAATGAGCAGTTCTTC.